This note documents a single TCR beta chain sequence. Its antigen is unknown. This sample is drawn from a study of identical twins. Study-level findings and limits: Conclusions came from cross-sectional statistical analysis, not from following the same donors.

Unique molecular identifiers were present on the cDNA, and a universal primer site came from template switching. Each CDR3 protein gets one entry after TCRdb re-called the 5' RACE reads with MiXCR. The sample gives around 680,000 distinct CDR3 sequences, 8.6% of which show up once; approximately 0.89% is in the top ten. The length of the CDR3 is 18 residues. Germline assignment: CDR1 SGDLS and CDR2 YYNGEE. V dropped 0 bases and J dropped 4; count of bases not matched to a gene: 10. These sequences were also reported in another study, on yellow fever vaccine responses in identical twins.

Material: PBMCs. The clonotype originates from a woman in her late teens or twenties in good health. The J gene is TRBJ2-2, the V gene TRBV9, with 9 bases fitting TRBD1. The CDR3, as DNA: TGTGCCAGCAGCGTAGGGAAAAGACAGACAGGGGGCACCGGGGAGCTGTTTTTT. Translation gives CASSVGKRQTGGTGELFF.